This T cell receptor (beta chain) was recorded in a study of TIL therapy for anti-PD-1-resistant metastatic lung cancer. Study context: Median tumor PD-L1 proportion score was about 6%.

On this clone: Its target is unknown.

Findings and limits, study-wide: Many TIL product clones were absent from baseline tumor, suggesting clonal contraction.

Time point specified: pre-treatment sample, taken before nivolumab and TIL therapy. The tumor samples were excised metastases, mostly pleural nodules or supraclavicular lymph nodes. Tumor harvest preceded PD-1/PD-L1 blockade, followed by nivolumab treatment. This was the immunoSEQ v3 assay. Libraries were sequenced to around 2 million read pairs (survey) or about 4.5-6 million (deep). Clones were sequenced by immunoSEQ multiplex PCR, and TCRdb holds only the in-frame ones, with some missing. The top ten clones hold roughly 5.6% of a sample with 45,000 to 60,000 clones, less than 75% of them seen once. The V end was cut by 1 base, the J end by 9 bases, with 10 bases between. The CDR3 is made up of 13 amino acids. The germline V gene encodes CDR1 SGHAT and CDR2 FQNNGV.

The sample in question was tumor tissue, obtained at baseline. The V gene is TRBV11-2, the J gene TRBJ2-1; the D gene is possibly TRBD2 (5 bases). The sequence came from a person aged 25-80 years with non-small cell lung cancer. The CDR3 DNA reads TGTGCCAGCAGCTTAGTATTACGGGGTGAGCAGTTCTTC. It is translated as CASSLVLRGEQFF.